This T cell receptor beta chain stems from a study of cytotoxic CD8 clonotypes in ibrutinib-treated CLL. Assay: immunoSEQ multiplex PCR; the TCRdb copy retains only in-frame clones and omits some. The repertoire holds 250,000 to 350,000 clones, about 72% seen once, with around 5.3% in the top ten. This clone was observed a few times. Antigen unknown. Study findings and constraints: Clonality climbed at ibrutinib response, then dropped toward baseline at progression. In comparison with age-matched healthy donors, baseline clonality was higher and tracked circulating CD8+ T-cell counts. On treatment, the uncommon public clonotypes contracted or remained stable.

Between the trimmed V and J ends, which lost 2 bases and 4 bases, there was a span of 6 bases. The germline V gene encodes CDR1 SGHDT and CDR2 YYEEEE. This CDR3 spans 12 amino acids. This chain connects TRBV5-6 to TRBJ1-1; D unresolved. Sample: PBMCs, taken at disease progression, from a patient treated with ibrutinib. The sequence came from a human donor with chronic lymphocytic leukemia. The CDR3 region is CASSFGPTEAFF. DNA of the CDR3: TGTGCCAGCAGCTTCGGCCCCACTGAAGCTTTCTTT.